This paragraph covers one TCR beta chain sequence. The antigen is unknown. The sample contains more than one DNA sequence encoding this CDR3. Germline V gene data show CDR1 as SGHRS and CDR2 as YFSETQ. The CDR3 spans 14 residues. J was trimmed by 2 bases and V by 4 bases; bases with no gene match: 3. Data came from immunoSEQ multiplex PCR; TCRdb stores just in-frame clones and leaves some out. The sample consists of around 2.3 million clones, roughly 95% of them appearing once. The sample is drawn from a study of shared clonotypes between healthy human individuals. Study-wide results and caveats: It was observed that roughly 4.8% of naive CD4 clonotypes were shared across a handful of donors.

The sequenced material came from naive CD4+ T cells sorted from blood. The subset is: CD45RA+ positively selected. V is TRBV5-1 and J is TRBJ2-5; 9 bases fit TRBD1. This clonotype was obtained from a man between 18 and 29 years old in good health. In DNA form, the CDR3 reads TGCGCCAGCAGCCCGACAGGGGGGCAAGAGACCCAGTACTTC. Translation: CASSPTGGQETQYF.